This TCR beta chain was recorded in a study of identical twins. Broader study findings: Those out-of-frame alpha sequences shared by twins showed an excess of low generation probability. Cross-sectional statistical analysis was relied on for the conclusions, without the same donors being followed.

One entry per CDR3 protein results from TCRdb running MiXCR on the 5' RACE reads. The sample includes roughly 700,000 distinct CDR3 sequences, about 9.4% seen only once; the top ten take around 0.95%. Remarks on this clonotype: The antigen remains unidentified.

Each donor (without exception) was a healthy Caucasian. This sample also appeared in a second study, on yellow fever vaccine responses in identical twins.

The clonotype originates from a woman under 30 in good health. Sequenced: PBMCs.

The CDR3 protein is CASSLAGVGGGAWDTQYF. CDR3 sequence (DNA): TGTGCCAGCAGCTTAGCGGGCGTAGGCGGGGGGGCCTGGGATACGCAGTATTTT. The chain uses TRBV7-2 and TRBJ2-3, with TRBD2 identical over 9 bases. Germline V lookup: CDR1 SGHTA, CDR2 FQGNSA. With 0 bases clipped from V and 6 bases from J, the junction kept 13 bases outside the gene matches. The CDR3 loop spans 18 amino acids.